This T cell receptor (beta chain) was documented in a study of regulatory T cells in long-lasting Graves disease. Overall study results and limits: Thyroid tissue was not sampled; only peripheral blood was. Patients with persistent disease showed a bias toward TRBV28, TRBJ1-2 and TRBJ2-5.

Indicated time point: persistent/refractory GD, antithyroid drugs over 5 years with positive TRAb. PBMC RNA served as the TCR library source. Clinicians diagnosed Graves' disease using American Thyroid Association guidelines. Arm-PCR of CDR3 regions and iRepertoire HTBI primers were the basis on which TCR beta libraries were built. TCRdb redid the calling of the multiplex PCR reads with MiXCR, one entry per CDR3 protein. Here the sample spans roughly 500,000 distinct CDR3 sequences, less than 25% being singletons. This CDR3 is built from 13 residues. Trimming cost V 5 bases and J 7 bases; bases outside gene matches: 6. The germline CDR1 and CDR2 sequences are LNHNV and YYDKDF (reference sequence). This clonotype was counted only a few times. Its specificity is not known.

The input for sequencing was peripheral blood mononuclear cells (PBMCs), taken when the disease was refractory, from a patient treated with antithyroid drugs. This chain links TRBV15 with TRBJ1-1, with TRBD1 matching 8 bases. This TCR derives from a female donor with Graves disease. This chain's CDR3 is CATSAGGVSEAFF. CDR3 nucleotides: TGTGCCACCAGCGCAGGGGGCGTGAGTGAAGCTTTCTTT. Complete variable domain (other parts from reference TRBV15 and TRBJ1-1): DAMVIQNPRYQVTQFGKPVTLSCSQTLNHNVMYWYQQKSSQAPKLLFHYYDKDFNNEADTPDNFQSRRPNTSFCFLDIRSPGLGDTAMYLCATSAGGVSEAFFGQGTRLTVV.